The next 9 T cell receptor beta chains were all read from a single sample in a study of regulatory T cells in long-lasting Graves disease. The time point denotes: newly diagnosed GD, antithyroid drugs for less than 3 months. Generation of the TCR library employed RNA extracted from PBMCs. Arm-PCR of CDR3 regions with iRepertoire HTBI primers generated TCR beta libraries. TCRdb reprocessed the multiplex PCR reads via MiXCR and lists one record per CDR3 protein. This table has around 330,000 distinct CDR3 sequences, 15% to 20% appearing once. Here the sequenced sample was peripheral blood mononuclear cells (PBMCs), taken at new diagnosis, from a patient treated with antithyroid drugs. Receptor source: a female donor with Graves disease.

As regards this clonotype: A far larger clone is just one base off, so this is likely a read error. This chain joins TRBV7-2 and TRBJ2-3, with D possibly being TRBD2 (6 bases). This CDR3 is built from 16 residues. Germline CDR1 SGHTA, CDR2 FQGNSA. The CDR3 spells CARSPRELGGTDTQYF. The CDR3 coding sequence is TGTGCCCGCAGCCCCCGGGAGCTCGGGGGCACAGATACGCAGTATTTT.

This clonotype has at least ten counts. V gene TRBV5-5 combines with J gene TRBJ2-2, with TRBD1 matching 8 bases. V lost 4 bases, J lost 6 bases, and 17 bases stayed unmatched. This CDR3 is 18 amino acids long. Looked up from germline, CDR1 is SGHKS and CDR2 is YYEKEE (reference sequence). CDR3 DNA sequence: TGTGCCAGCAGCCCCACAGGCGGGGCAGGGGGCAGGGCCGGGGAGCTGTTTTTT. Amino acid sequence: CASSPTGGAGGRAGELFF.

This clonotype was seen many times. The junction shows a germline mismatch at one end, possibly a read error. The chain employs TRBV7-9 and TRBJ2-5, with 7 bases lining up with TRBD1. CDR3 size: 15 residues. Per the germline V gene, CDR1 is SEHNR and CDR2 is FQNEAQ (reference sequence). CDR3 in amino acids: CASSSRDSHQETQYF. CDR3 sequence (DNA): TGTGCCAGCAGCTCCCGGGACAGTCACCAGGAGACCCAGTACTTC.

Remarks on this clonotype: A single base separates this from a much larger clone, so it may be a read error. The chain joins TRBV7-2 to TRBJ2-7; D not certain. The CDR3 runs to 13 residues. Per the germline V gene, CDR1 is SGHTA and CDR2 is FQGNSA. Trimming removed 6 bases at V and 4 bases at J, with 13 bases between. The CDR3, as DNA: TGTGCCAGCAGGCCTCGTGCTGCTTACGAGCAGTACTTC. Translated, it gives CASRPRAAYEQYF.

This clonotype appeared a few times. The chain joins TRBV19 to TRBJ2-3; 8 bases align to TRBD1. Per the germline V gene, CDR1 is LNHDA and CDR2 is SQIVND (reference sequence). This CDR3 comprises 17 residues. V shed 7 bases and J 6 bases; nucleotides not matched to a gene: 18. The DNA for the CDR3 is TGTGCCAGTACCGACCTCGGGACAGGTCGGGGGCCGGATACGCAGTATTTT. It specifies CASTDLGTGRGPDTQYF.

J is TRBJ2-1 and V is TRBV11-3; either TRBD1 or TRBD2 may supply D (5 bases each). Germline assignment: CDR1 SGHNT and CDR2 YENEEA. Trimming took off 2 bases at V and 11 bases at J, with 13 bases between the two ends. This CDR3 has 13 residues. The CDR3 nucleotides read TGTGCCAGCAGCTTACTTGGGGCCGGGAAGCAGTTCTTC. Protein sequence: CASSLLGAGKQFF.

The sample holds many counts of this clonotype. The CDR3 DNA reads TGTGCCAGCAGTTACAGTGAAGAGACCCAGTACTTC. This translates into CASSYSEETQYF. The V gene is TRBV12-3 or TRBV12-4, the J gene TRBJ2-5; D remains unclear. Between the trimmed V and J ends, which lost 4 bases and 3 bases, there was a span of 6 bases. This CDR3 has 12 amino acids.

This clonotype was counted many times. In nucleotides, the CDR3 is TGTGCCAGCAGCTTCCCCGGAAGGGGTGAGGAGCTCCGCTCTGGAAACACCATATATTTT. Translation: CASSFPGRGEELRSGNTIYF. This chain links TRBV7-9 with TRBJ1-3; possibly TRBD1 for D (5 bases). Trimming stripped 3 bases from V and 0 bases from J, with 24 bases between. Germline CDR1 and CDR2: SEHNR and FQNEAQ (reference sequence). The CDR3 covers 20 residues.

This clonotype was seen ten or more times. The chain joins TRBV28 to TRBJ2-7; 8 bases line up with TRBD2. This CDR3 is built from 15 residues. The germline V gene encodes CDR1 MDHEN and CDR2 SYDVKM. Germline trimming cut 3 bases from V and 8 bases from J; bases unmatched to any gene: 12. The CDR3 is CASSFLSGGLVKQYF. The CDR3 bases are TGTGCCAGCAGTTTTCTGTCGGGGGGGCTTGTGAAGCAGTACTTC.